This T cell receptor (beta chain) is from a study of T cell repertoires in cytomegalovirus infection. Overall study context: Evidence of both CMV infection and a matching HLA type came from public TCR beta signatures. Findings of the study overall: There were HLA-C-restricted CMV-specific TCR beta clonotypes dominating the ex vivo response. There were carriers of CMV plus the relevant HLA, and cumulative public TCR beta family frequency identified them.

Notes on this clonotype: What it recognizes is unknown.

CDR3 length equals 14 residues. Per germline, CDR1 MGHRA and CDR2 YSYEKL. The V and J ends lost 0 bases and 2 bases respectively, with 5 bases between them. TCRdb reanalysed the reads using MiXCR and keeps one entry per CDR3 protein. This sample has about 78,000 distinct CDR3 sequences, with roughly 37% found just once. The V call is TRBV4-1, the J call TRBJ2-4; D is unresolved. Source: CD8+ T cells from cultured PBMCs, taken from culture after CMV antigen stimulation. This receptor was identified in a human donor in good health (CMV status not recorded). Some clones in this sample may be carry-over from other donors' samples. The CDR3 loop reads CASSQEVPKNIQYF. The CDR3 nucleotides read TGCGCCAGCAGCCAAGAGGTACCCAAAAACATTCAGTACTTC.